This is a list of T cell receptor beta chains from one sample in a study of T cell responses to AZD1222 COVID-19 vaccine. TCRdb keeps only in-frame clones here, not all; method: immunoSEQ multiplex PCR. This table holds 120,000 or so clones, roughly 92% found once. This sample comprised peripheral blood, obtained 28 days after the second AZD1222 dose. The receptors come from an adult who received the AZD1222 COVID-19 vaccine. The conserved cysteine and the conserved F or W are not part of the CDR3 here. The order of the fields is CDR3 protein, J gene, V gene, D gene. A D gene is named only where the DNA matches it firmly.

CDR3aa: ASSLDNGGAGYEQY; j_gene: TRBJ2-7; v_gene: TRBV7-2; d_gene: -
CDR3aa: ASSYSWEVDLNEQF; j_gene: TRBJ2-1; v_gene: TRBV7-2; d_gene: -
CDR3aa: ASSLGTGKNIQY; j_gene: TRBJ2-4; v_gene: TRBV2; d_gene: -
CDR3aa: ASSFDRHGTGYT; j_gene: TRBJ1-2; v_gene: TRBV7-2; d_gene: -
CDR3aa: ASSLIRGGYT; j_gene: TRBJ1-2; v_gene: TRBV5-1; d_gene: -
CDR3aa: ASRGAGANVLT; j_gene: TRBJ2-6; v_gene: TRBV27; d_gene: -
CDR3aa: ASSVWDSEGSPLH; j_gene: TRBJ1-6; v_gene: TRBV9; d_gene: TRBD1
CDR3aa: ASSLFRPNSNQPQH; j_gene: TRBJ1-5; v_gene: TRBV5-6; d_gene: -
CDR3aa: ASSHGRTSANNEQF; j_gene: TRBJ2-1; v_gene: TRBV11-2; d_gene: TRBD2
CDR3aa: ASSPEQEVHGYT; j_gene: TRBJ1-2; v_gene: TRBV7-9; d_gene: -
CDR3aa: ASSRGFDEQY; j_gene: TRBJ2-7; v_gene: TRBV7-2; d_gene: -
CDR3aa: AISGGGNEQY; j_gene: TRBJ2-7; v_gene: TRBV10-3; d_gene: TRBD1
CDR3aa: ASSARGMNQPQH; j_gene: TRBJ1-5; v_gene: TRBV6-5; d_gene: -
CDR3aa: ASSLGSYNQPQH; j_gene: TRBJ1-5; v_gene: TRBV3-1/TRBV3-2; d_gene: -
CDR3aa: ASSAGQGFYGYT; j_gene: TRBJ1-2; v_gene: TRBV13; d_gene: TRBD1
CDR3aa: SVDNLAGGAWVSYNEQF; j_gene: TRBJ2-1; v_gene: TRBV29-1; d_gene: TRBD2
CDR3aa: ASSPMTGGGTDTQY; j_gene: TRBJ2-3; v_gene: TRBV18; d_gene: TRBD1
CDR3aa: ASSFGWGEQF; j_gene: TRBJ2-1; v_gene: TRBV28; d_gene: -
CDR3aa: AISESSPGRVDEQF; j_gene: TRBJ2-1; v_gene: TRBV10-3; d_gene: -
CDR3aa: ASSPRQGHSPLH; j_gene: TRBJ1-6; v_gene: TRBV9; d_gene: TRBD1
CDR3aa: SASGRVYTDTQY; j_gene: TRBJ2-3; v_gene: TRBV20-1; d_gene: -
CDR3aa: ASSSTGGFTEAF; j_gene: TRBJ1-1; v_gene: TRBV19; d_gene: -
CDR3aa: ASSWTDSNQPQH; j_gene: TRBJ1-5; v_gene: TRBV6-2/TRBV6-3; d_gene: -
CDR3aa: ASSQHNRGGKLF; j_gene: TRBJ1-4; v_gene: TRBV7-6; d_gene: -
CDR3aa: ASRLTGRETQY; j_gene: TRBJ2-5; v_gene: TRBV19; d_gene: TRBD1
CDR3aa: ASSYLGQDREKLF; j_gene: TRBJ1-4; v_gene: TRBV6-5; d_gene: TRBD1
CDR3aa: SVATSGGVYTGELF; j_gene: TRBJ2-2; v_gene: TRBV29-1; d_gene: TRBD2
CDR3aa: ASRPYLAGGLGEQY; j_gene: TRBJ2-7; v_gene: TRBV27; d_gene: TRBD2
CDR3aa: ASSRSSRAFTRQETQY; j_gene: TRBJ2-5; v_gene: TRBV3-1/TRBV3-2; d_gene: -
CDR3aa: ASSSTGGMSTEAF; j_gene: TRBJ1-1; v_gene: TRBV28; d_gene: TRBD1
CDR3aa: ASSLVGGENNEQF; j_gene: TRBJ2-1; v_gene: TRBV7-9; d_gene: -
CDR3aa: ASSETGIGGYT; j_gene: TRBJ1-2; v_gene: TRBV5-4; d_gene: -
CDR3aa: ASSLSLNQPQH; j_gene: TRBJ1-5; v_gene: TRBV7-3; d_gene: -
CDR3aa: ASSRDRAYSNQPQH; j_gene: TRBJ1-5; v_gene: TRBV18; d_gene: TRBD1
CDR3aa: ASSGNPGDRPEKLF; j_gene: TRBJ1-4; v_gene: TRBV7-2; d_gene: -